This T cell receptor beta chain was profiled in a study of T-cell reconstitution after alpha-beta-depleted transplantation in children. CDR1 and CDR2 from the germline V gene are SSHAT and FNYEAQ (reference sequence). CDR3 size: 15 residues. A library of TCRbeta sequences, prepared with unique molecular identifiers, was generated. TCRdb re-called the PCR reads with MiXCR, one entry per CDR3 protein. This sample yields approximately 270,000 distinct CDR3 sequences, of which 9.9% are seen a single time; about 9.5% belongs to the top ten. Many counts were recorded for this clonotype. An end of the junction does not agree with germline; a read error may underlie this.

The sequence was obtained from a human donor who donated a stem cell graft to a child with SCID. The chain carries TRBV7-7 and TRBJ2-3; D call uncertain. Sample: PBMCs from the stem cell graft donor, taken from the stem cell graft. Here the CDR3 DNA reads TGTGCTAGCAGCTTATCGCCAATTAGCACAGATACGCAGTATTTT. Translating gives CASSLSPISTDTQYF.